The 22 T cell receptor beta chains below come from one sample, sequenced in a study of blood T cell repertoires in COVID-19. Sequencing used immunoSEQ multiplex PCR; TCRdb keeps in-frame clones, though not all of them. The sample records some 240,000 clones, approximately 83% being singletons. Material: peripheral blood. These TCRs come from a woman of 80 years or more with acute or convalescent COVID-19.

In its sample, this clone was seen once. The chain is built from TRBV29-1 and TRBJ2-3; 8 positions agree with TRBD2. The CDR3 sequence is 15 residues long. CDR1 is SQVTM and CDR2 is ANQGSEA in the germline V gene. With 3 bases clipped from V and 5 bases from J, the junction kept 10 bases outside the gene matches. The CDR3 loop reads CSVDGASGFGDTQYF. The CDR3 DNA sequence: TGCAGCGTTGACGGGGCTAGCGGGTTCGGAGATACGCAGTATTTT.

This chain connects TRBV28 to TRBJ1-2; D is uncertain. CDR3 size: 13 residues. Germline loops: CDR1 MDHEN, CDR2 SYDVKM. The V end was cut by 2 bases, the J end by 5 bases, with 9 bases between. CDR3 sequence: CASSLRQSYGYTF. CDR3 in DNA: TGTGCCAGCAGTTTACGACAAAGTTATGGCTACACCTTC.

The CDR3 region has the DNA TGTGCCAGCAGCCAAGGGATAACGGACAGCCGGGCCGGGGAGCTGTTTTTT. Translating gives CASSQGITDSRAGELFF. This rearrangement joins TRBV4-2 to TRBJ2-2, with a weak D call TRBD1 (6 bases). Germline V gene data show CDR1 as LGHNA and CDR2 as YNFKEQ. CDR3 length equals 17 residues. Trimming pared 1 base from V and 6 bases from J, leaving 18 bases between.

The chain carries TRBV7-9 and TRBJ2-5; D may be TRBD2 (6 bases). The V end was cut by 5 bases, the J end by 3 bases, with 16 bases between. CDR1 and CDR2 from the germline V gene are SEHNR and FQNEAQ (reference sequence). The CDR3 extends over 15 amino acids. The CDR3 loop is CASSSLGGWEETQYF. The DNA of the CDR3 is TGTGCCAGCAGCAGCCTGGGGGGATGGGAAGAGACCCAGTACTTC.

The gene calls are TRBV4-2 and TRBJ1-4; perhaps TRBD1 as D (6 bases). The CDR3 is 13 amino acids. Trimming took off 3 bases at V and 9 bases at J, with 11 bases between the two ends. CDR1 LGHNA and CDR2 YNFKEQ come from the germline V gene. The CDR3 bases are TGTGCCAGCAGCCAGGGGGACACCCAAAAACTGTTTTTT. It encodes CASSQGDTQKLFF.

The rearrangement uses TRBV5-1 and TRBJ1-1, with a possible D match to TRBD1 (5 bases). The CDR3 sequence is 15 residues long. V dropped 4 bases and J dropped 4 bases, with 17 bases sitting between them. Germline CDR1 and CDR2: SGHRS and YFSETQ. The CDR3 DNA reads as TGCGCCAGCAGCCCCCGGGACGGAGGGTTCACTGAAGCTTTCTTT. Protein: CASSPRDGGFTEAFF.

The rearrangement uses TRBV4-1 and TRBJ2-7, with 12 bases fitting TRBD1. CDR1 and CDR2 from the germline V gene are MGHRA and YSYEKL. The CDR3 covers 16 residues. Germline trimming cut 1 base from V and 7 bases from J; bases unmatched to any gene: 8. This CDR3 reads CASSQGPGQGAREQYF. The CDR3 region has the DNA TGCGCCAGCAGCCAAGGACCGGGACAGGGGGCGAGGGAGCAGTACTTC.

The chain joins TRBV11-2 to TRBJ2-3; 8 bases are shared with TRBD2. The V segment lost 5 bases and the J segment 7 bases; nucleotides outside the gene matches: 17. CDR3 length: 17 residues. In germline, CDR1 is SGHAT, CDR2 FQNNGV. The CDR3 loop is CASSPLRPGGPRNTQYF. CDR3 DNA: TGTGCCAGCAGCCCCTTACGACCGGGGGGGCCTCGAAATACGCAGTATTTT.

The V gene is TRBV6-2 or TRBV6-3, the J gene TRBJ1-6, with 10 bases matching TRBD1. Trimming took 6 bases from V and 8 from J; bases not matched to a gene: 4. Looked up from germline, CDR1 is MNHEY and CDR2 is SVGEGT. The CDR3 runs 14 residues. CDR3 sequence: CASSRTGGYSPLHF. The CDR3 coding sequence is TGTGCCAGCAGCCGGACAGGGGGTTATTCACCCCTCCACTTT.

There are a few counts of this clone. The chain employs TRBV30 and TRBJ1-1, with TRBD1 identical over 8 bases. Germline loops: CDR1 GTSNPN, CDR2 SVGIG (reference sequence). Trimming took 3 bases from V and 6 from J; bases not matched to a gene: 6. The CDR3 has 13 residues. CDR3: CAWRMDRDSEAFF. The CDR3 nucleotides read TGTGCCTGGAGGATGGACAGGGATTCTGAAGCTTTCTTT.

CDR3 coding DNA: TGTGCCAGCAGCTTAAGGGCGGGGGACTCCTACGAGCAGTACTTC. The encoded protein is CASSLRAGDSYEQYF. The chain carries TRBV7-6 and TRBJ2-7, with 7 bases lining up with TRBD2. The CDR3 covers 15 residues. The germline gives CDR1 SGHVS, CDR2 FNYEAQ. Unmatched junction bases numbered 4, after V lost 2 bases and J lost 0 bases.

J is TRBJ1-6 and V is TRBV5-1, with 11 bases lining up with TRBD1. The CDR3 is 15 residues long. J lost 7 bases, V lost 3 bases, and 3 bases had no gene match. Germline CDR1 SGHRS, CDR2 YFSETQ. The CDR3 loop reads CASSSGQGENSPLHF. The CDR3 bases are TGCGCCAGCAGCTCGGGACAGGGGGAAAATTCACCCCTCCACTTT.

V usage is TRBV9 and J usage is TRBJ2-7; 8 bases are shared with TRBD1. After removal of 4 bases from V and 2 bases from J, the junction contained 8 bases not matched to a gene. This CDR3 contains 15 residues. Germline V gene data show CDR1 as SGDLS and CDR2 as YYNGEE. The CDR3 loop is CASSTGQGSAYEQYF. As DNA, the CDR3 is TGTGCCAGCAGCACCGGACAGGGTAGCGCCTACGAGCAGTACTTC.

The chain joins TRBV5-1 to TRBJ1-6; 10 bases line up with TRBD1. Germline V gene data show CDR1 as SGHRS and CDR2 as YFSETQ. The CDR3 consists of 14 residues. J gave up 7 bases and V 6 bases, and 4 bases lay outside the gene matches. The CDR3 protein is CASKEGQGNSPLHF. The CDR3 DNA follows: TGCGCCAGCAAAGAGGGACAGGGGAATTCACCCCTCCACTTT. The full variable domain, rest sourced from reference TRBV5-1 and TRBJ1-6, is KAGVTQTPRYLIKTRGQQVTLSCSPISGHRSVSWYQQTPGQGLQFLFEYFSETQRNKGNFPGRFSGRQFSNSRSEMNVSTLELGDSALYLCASKEGQGNSPLHFGNGTRLTVT.

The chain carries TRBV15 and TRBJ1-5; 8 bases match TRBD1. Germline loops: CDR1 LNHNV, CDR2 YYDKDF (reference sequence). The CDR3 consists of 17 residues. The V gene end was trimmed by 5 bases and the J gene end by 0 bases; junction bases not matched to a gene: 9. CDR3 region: CATSPGQGYFSNQPQHF. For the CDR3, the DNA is TGTGCCACCAGCCCTGGACAGGGATACTTTAGCAATCAGCCCCAGCATTTT.

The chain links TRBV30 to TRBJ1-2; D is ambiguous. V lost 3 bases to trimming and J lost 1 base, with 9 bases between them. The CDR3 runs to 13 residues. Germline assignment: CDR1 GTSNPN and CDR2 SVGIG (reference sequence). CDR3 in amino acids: CAWSPYGNYGYTF. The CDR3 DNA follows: TGTGCCTGGAGCCCATACGGTAACTATGGCTACACCTTC.

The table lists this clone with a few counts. The CDR3 nucleotides read TGTGCCAGCAGTTTGGAACAGGGTGGGCAGCCCCAGCATTTT. This encodes CASSLEQGGQPQHF. The V call is TRBV28, the J call TRBJ1-5; D perhaps matches TRBD1 (6 bases). The CDR3 is 14 residues long. V lost 3 bases, J lost 7 bases, and 13 bases lay in between. CDR1 is MDHEN and CDR2 is SYDVKM in the germline V gene.

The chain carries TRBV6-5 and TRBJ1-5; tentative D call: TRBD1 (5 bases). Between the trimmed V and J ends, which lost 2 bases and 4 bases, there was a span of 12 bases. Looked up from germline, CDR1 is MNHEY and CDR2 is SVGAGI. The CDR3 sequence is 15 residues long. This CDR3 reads CASSYLQGSNQPQHF. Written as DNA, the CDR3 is TGTGCCAGCAGTTACCTCCAGGGTTCGAATCAGCCCCAGCATTTT.

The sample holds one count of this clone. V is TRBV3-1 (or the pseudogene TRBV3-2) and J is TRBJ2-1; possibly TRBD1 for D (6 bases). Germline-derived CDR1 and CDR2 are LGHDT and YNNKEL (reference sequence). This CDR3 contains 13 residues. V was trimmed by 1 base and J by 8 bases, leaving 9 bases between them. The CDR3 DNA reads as TGTGCCAGCAGCCAAGTGCAGGGGCATGAGCAGTTCTTC. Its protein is CASSQVQGHEQFF.

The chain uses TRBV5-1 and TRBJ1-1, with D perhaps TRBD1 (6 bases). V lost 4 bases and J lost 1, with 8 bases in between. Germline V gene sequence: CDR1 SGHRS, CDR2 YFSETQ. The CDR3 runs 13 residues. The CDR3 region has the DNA TGCGCCAGCAGCCGGGACAAGAACACTGAAGCTTTCTTT. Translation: CASSRDKNTEAFF.

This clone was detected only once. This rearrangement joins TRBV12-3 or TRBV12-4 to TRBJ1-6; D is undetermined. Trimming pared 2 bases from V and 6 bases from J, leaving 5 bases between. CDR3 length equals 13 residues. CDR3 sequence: CASSLNGNSPLHF. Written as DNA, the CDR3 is TGTGCCAGCAGTTTAAACGGTAATTCACCCCTCCACTTT.

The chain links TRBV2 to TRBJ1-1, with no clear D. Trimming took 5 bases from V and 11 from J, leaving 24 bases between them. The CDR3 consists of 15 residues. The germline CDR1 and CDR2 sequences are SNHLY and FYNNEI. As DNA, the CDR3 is TGTGCCAGCAGTCCCGAGGCTGCCCGGCGGGCGGACGCTTTCTTT. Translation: CASSPEAARRADAFF.